The text below deals with one TCR beta chain. This entry is derived from a study of blood T cell repertoires in COVID-19. Study-wide background: Donors in the United States, Italy and Spain gave samples during acute or convalescent COVID-19. T cells, B-cell-depleted T cells, or PBMCs provided the cDNA or gDNA that served as material.

The V and J ends lost 3 bases and 10 bases, in that order; junction bases with no gene match: 6. Germline V gene sequence: CDR1 MDHEN, CDR2 SYDVKM. This CDR3 is 14 amino acids long. Study processing details: Scientists estimated how many nucleated cells there were by amplifying reference gene primers. Using immunoSEQ multiplex PCR, the repertoire was profiled, and TCRdb retains in-frame clones only, with some absent. That table furnishes V, J and clone size, whereas the DNA furnished D and trimming. Here the sample spans about 44,000 clones, over 80% being singletons. This TCR came from a human donor in a cohort sampled during active COVID-19. The chain has TRBV28 and TRBJ2-1, with 10 bases that match TRBD1. The sequencing sample was made of peripheral blood. The CDR3 here is CASSFDRGLGEQFF. CDR3 sequence (DNA): TGTGCCAGCAGTTTCGACAGGGGGCTCGGAGAGCAGTTCTTC.